These 3 T cell receptor beta chains were sequenced from one sample in a study of cytomegalovirus exposure and HLA in healthy donors. PCR employed 60 Vbeta and 13 Jbeta primers. TCRdb's copy holds only in-frame clones and misses some; the assay was immunoSEQ multiplex PCR. The repertoire holds some 240,000 clones, with around nine tenths as singletons. The source material was PBMCs. The receptors were gathered from a girl between 2 and 10 years old in good health and CMV-seronegative.

J is TRBJ1-2 and V is TRBV7-6; D gene uncertain. The CDR3 loop spans 13 amino acids. CDR1 is SGHVS, CDR2 FNYEAQ, per germline. V gave up 5 bases and J gave up 8 bases, with 15 bases separating them. CDR3 protein: CASSTLRGNGYTF. The CDR3 DNA is TGTGCCAGCAGCACCCTGCGGGGAAACGGCTACACCTTC. Combining the CDR3 with reference TRBV7-6 and TRBJ1-2 gives the whole variable domain GAGVSQSPRYKVTKRGQDVALRCDPISGHVSLYWYRQALGQGPEFLTYFNYEAQQDKSGLPNDRFSAERPEGSISTLTIQRTEQRDSAMYRCASSTLRGNGYTFGSGTRLTVV.

The CDR3 here is CASSIRQGFEPQHF. The CDR3 nucleotides read TGTGCCAGTAGTATCCGGCAGGGGTTCGAGCCCCAGCATTTT. The V gene is TRBV19, the J gene TRBJ1-5; D is perhaps TRBD1 (6 bases). The V and J ends lost 3 bases and 8 bases respectively, with 14 bases between them. Germline CDR1 LNHDA, CDR2 SQIVND (reference sequence). There are 14 residues in the CDR3. The full variable domain, in which reference TRBV19 and TRBJ1-5 provide the parts outside the CDR3, is DGGITQSPKYLFRKEGQNVTLSCEQNLNHDAMYWYRQDPGQGLRLIYYSQIVNDFQKGDIAEGYSVSREKKESFPLTVTSAQKNPTAFYLCASSIRQGFEPQHFGDGTRLSIL.

The chain has TRBV27 and TRBJ2-5; 7 bases map to TRBD2. V trimming: 5 bases; J trimming: 5 bases; junction bases outside the gene matches: 8. The CDR3 extends over 14 amino acids. The V gene's germline CDR1 is MNHEY and CDR2 SMNVEV (reference sequence). Written as DNA, the CDR3 is TGTGCCAGCAGTGCCTTCATCGGGAGGGAGACCCAGTACTTC. Amino acid sequence: CASSAFIGRETQYF.